This paragraph covers one TCR beta chain sequence. Its antigen remains unidentified. Via MiXCR, TCRdb re-called the RT-PCR reads, giving one row per CDR3 protein. The table shows fewer than 800,000 distinct CDR3 sequences, with 15% to 18% occurring only once. The data were obtained in a study of response to subunit inactivated influenza vaccine. Study observations and caveats: It was the authors' suggestion that each seasonal influenza vaccination recruits few new T cells.

The specimen comprised PBMCs from blood, sampled roughly 13 days after vaccination. This clonotype originated in a middle-aged man who received an inactivated influenza vaccine.

CDR3 protein: CASSLVGTVSYEQYF. The DNA for the CDR3 is TGTGCCAGCAGCTTAGTTGGGACAGTCTCCTACGAGCAGTACTTC. The chain joins TRBV7-8 to TRBJ2-7; 7 bases match TRBD1. V lost 1 base to trimming and J lost 0 bases; unmatched junction nucleotides: 3. The germline V gene encodes CDR1 SGHVS and CDR2 FQNEAQ. The length of the CDR3 is 15 residues.